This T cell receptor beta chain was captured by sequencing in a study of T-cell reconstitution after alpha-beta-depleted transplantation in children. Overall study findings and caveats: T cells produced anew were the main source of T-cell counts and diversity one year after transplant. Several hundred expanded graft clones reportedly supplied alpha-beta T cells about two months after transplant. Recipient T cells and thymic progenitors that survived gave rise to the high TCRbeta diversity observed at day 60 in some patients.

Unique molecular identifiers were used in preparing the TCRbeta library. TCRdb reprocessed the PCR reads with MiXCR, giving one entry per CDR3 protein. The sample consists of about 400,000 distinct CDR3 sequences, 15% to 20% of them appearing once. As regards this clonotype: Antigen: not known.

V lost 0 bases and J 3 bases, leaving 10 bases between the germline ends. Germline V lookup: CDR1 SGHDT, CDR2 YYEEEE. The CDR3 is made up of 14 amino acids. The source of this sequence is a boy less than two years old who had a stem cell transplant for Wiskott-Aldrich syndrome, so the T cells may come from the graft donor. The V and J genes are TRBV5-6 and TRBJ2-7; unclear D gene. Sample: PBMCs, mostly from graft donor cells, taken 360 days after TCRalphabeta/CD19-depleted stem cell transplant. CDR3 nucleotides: TGTGCCAGCAGCTTGGTAGGGCAGCTCTACGAGCAGTACTTC. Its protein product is CASSLVGQLYEQYF. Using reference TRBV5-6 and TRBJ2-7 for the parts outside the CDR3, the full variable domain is DAGVTQSPTHLIKTRGQQVTLRCSPKSGHDTVSWYQQALGQGPQFIFQYYEEEERQRGNFPDRFSGHQFPNYSSELNVNALLLGDSALYLCASSLVGQLYEQYFGPGTRLTVT.